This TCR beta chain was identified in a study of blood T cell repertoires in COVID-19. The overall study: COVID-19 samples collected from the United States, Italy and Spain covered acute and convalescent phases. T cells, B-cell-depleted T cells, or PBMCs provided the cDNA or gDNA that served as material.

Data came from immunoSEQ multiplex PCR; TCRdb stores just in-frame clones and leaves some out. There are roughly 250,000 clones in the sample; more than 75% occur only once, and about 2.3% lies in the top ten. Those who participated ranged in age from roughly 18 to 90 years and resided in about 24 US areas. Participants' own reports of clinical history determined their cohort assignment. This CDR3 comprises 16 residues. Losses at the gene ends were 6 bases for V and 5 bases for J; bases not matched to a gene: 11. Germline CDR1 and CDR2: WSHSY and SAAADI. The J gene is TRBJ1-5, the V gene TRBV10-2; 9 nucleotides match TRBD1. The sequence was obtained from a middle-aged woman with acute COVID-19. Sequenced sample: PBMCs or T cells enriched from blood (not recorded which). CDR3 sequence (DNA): TGCGCCAGCAGCGACTCCAGGACAGGGGAAGATCAGCCCCAGCATTTT. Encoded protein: CASSDSRTGEDQPQHF.